This TCR beta chain was profiled in a study of cytomegalovirus exposure and HLA in healthy donors. These donors, healthy bone marrow donors, were studied. Donors had nominal health at sampling but likely had unrecorded immune exposures. PCR employed 60 Vbeta and 13 Jbeta primers. The table came from immunoSEQ multiplex PCR; TCRdb's copy has only in-frame clones and leaves some out. The data show 120,000 or so clones, 15% to 20% seen once. The study, taken as a whole, reports: The study put some 150 TCR beta chains on its list as cytomegalovirus-associated.

To note about this clone: Its antigen is not identified.

Trimming cost V 4 bases and J 4 bases; bases outside gene matches: 11. From germline, CDR1 is SGHRS and CDR2 YFSETQ. The CDR3 is 16 amino acids. The sequenced material came from PBMCs. This chain links TRBV5-1 with TRBJ2-5; TRBD1 aligns across 9 bases. The clonotype originates from a female donor in good health and CMV-seropositive. Here the CDR3 reads CASSGQGSGVGETQYF. DNA for the CDR3: TGCGCCAGCAGCGGACAGGGGAGCGGGGTAGGAGAGACCCAGTACTTC.